This T cell receptor (beta chain) was recovered during a study of blood T cell repertoires in COVID-19. Looking at the study overall: Specimens from acute and convalescent COVID-19 originated in the United States, Italy and Spain. The analysed material was cDNA or gDNA that came from T cells, B-cell-depleted T cells, or PBMCs.

Those enrolled in Seattle joined during active infection and were followed longitudinally afterward. The V gene's germline CDR1 is SGHRS and CDR2 YFSETQ. This CDR3 is built from 20 residues. The V segment lost 2 bases and the J segment 0 bases; nucleotides outside the gene matches: 18. Original handling: Amplification with reference gene primers provided the estimates of nucleated cell counts. Sequencing used immunoSEQ multiplex PCR; TCRdb keeps in-frame clones, though not all of them. V and J calls plus clone size are reproduced from that table; the DNA served to infer D and trimming. This table holds approximately 210,000 clones, approximately 84% found once.

This chain links TRBV5-1 with TRBJ1-1; 8 nucleotides align to TRBD1. Sequencing was carried out using peripheral blood. The TCR was taken from a man in his forties or fifties with COVID-19, enrolled during active disease. The CDR3 is CASSLGQGGVSGGLNTEAFF. Here the CDR3 DNA reads TGCGCCAGCAGCTTAGGACAGGGAGGGGTCTCGGGAGGACTGAACACTGAAGCTTTCTTT.